This T cell receptor (beta chain) was observed in a study of blood T cells in healthy people across ages. Together with a sample-barcoded 5' primer, a J-beta primer mix was included in a second PCR lasting roughly 6 to 12 cycles. TCRdb redid the calling of the 5' RACE reads with MiXCR, one entry per CDR3 protein. The sample yields about a million distinct CDR3 sequences, around two fifths seen once. This clonotype came up a few times. Trimming cost V 2 bases and J 4 bases, with 20 bases left between them. The CDR3 spans 17 residues. The germline gives CDR1 LGHNA, CDR2 YNFKEQ. Sequenced sample: blood. The TCR originated in a man in his late teens or twenties in good health. The V and J genes are TRBV4-2 and TRBJ1-2, with TRBD1 as a possible D gene (5 bases). The CDR3 coding sequence is TGTGCCAGCAGCCAAAGTGGAAGCCCAGGGTGGTTCTATGGCTACACCTTC. Amino acid sequence: CASSQSGSPGWFYGYTF.